The 19 T cell receptor beta chains below were found in one sample sequenced in a study of T cells in Graves' hyperthyroidism and ophthalmopathy. Template material for amplifying TCR beta CDR3 regions consisted of RNA transcripts. When the TCR CDR3 underwent first-round RT-PCR, the HTBI primer set was used. A single record per CDR3 protein comes from TCRdb applying MiXCR to the multiplex PCR reads. Seen here are about 480,000 distinct CDR3 sequences, around an eighth observed once, and the top ten hold about a sixth. The sample was blood. The receptors were sampled from a woman aged 18 to 35 with Graves' hyperthyroidism.

In its sample, this clonotype was seen once. This rearrangement joins TRBV12-3 or TRBV12-4 to TRBJ2-1, with TRBD2 matching 7 bases. The trim removed 5 bases at V and 0 bases at J, leaving 7 bases unmatched. The CDR3 has 16 residues. Written as DNA, the CDR3 is TGTGCCAGCAGTGCAGCGGGACGGGTCTCCTACAATGAGCAGTTCTTC. This encodes CASSAAGRVSYNEQFF.

This clonotype was observed at least ten times. The chain has TRBV7-2 and TRBJ2-1, with TRBD1 identical over 10 bases. The CDR3 contains 15 residues. CDR1 is SGHTA and CDR2 is FQGNSA in the germline V gene. V was pared by 4 bases and J by 8 bases, with 8 bases of the junction left unmatched. CDR3 residues: CASSSRDRGFYEQFF. The CDR3 DNA follows: TGTGCCAGCAGCTCCCGGGACAGGGGATTCTATGAGCAGTTCTTC.

V is TRBV5-1 and J is TRBJ2-5; 13 positions match TRBD2. The CDR3 runs 16 residues. Germline CDR1 and CDR2: SGHRS and YFSETQ. Trimming removed 3 bases from V and 3 bases from J; junction bases left unmatched: 5. In DNA, the CDR3 is TGCGCCAGCAGCTCCGGGACTAGCGGGACTAAAGAGACCCAGTACTTC. It is translated as CASSSGTSGTKETQYF.

V usage is TRBV27 and J usage is TRBJ1-6, with D unclear. Trimming took off 2 bases at V and 15 bases at J, with 20 bases between the two ends. The CDR3 loop spans 15 amino acids. The germline CDR1 and CDR2 sequences are MNHEY and SMNVEV (reference sequence). CDR3 in DNA: TGTGCCAGCAGTTTAATATGGAAAGACGAGTCGGGCCTCCACTTT. Protein product: CASSLIWKDESGLHF.

This clonotype was counted many times. V and J are TRBV6-6 and TRBJ1-5; D gene unclear. V dropped 1 base and J dropped 8 bases, with 12 bases sitting between them. The CDR3 length is 14 residues. Germline lookup yields CDR1 MNHNY and CDR2 SVGAGI (reference sequence). The CDR3 reads CASSYLYREKPQHF. The CDR3 DNA reads TGTGCCAGCAGTTACTTATACCGGGAAAAGCCCCAGCATTTT.

This clonotype has only a few counts. V usage is TRBV18 and J usage is TRBJ1-4; no definite D call. Trimming took 0 bases from V and 5 from J, leaving 13 bases between them. Looked up from germline, CDR1 is KGHSH and CDR2 is LQKENI. This CDR3 region has 16 residues. CDR3 sequence (DNA): TGTGCCAGCTCACCACCGAGGACCACCCTGAATGAAAAACTGTTTTTT. This codes for CASSPPRTTLNEKLFF.

Here the CDR3 DNA reads TGCAGTGCTAGTGGGACTAGCGGGAGTCAGGCCGGGGAGCTGTTTTTT. As protein: CSASGTSGSQAGELFF. The chain employs TRBV20-1 and TRBJ2-2; 14 bases align to TRBD2. CDR3 length: 16 residues. Trimming took 3 bases from V and 6 from J; bases not matched to a gene: 6. The germline V gene has CDR1 DFQATT and CDR2 SNEGSKA (reference sequence).

This clonotype was observed a handful of times. The chain links TRBV19 to TRBJ2-3; perhaps TRBD1 as D (6 bases). V gave up 10 bases and J gave up 0 bases, with 14 bases separating them. Germline V gives CDR1 LNHDA, CDR2 SQIVND (reference sequence). The CDR3 covers 14 residues. CDR3 residues: CATNRESSTDTQYF. The CDR3 nucleotides read TGTGCCACTAACAGGGAAAGTAGCACAGATACGCAGTATTTT.

A few counts support this clonotype. The rearrangement joins TRBV5-4 to TRBJ1-2; D gene unclear. Trimming pared 4 bases from V and 7 bases from J, leaving 14 bases between. Per germline, CDR1 SGHNT and CDR2 YYREEE (reference sequence). The CDR3 loop spans 13 amino acids. CDR3 residues: CASSPDWDLGYTF. The CDR3 DNA is TGTGCCAGCAGCCCGGACTGGGATCTTGGCTACACCTTC.

This clonotype was picked up a small number of times. The genes are TRBV5-1 and TRBJ2-1; D unresolved. V shed 2 bases and J shed 7 bases, with 19 bases lying between them. The CDR3 runs to 16 residues. In germline, CDR1 is SGHRS, CDR2 YFSETQ. This CDR3 reads CASSFTTTPSSNEQFF. In nucleotides, the CDR3 is TGCGCCAGCAGCTTCACAACGACCCCTAGTAGTAATGAGCAGTTCTTC.

This clonotype has at least ten counts. This chain joins TRBV20-1 and TRBJ1-1; D gene ambiguous. The CDR3 sequence is 14 residues long. Germline CDR1 is DFQATT and CDR2 is SNEGSKA (reference sequence). Trimming stripped 5 bases from V and 0 bases from J, with 13 bases between. CDR3 nucleotide sequence: TGCAGTGCTCCCCCAGATCGCGTGAACACTGAAGCTTTCTTT. Amino acid sequence: CSAPPDRVNTEAFF.

The chain employs TRBV12-3 or TRBV12-4 and TRBJ2-7, with 9 bases fitting TRBD1. The CDR3 extends over 14 amino acids. With V trimmed by 2 bases and J by 7 bases, 6 bases remained unmatched. The CDR3 DNA is TGTGCCAGCAGTTTAAGGACAGGGGAGGAGGAGCAGTACTTC. This gives the protein CASSLRTGEEEQYF.

This clonotype was detected many times. This sequence joins TRBV9 and TRBJ2-7; D unresolved. Germline lookup yields CDR1 SGDLS and CDR2 YYNGEE. Trimming took 0 bases from V and 3 from J, leaving 10 bases between them. This CDR3 is built from 14 residues. The CDR3 sequence is CASSVDTVYYEQYF. Written as DNA, the CDR3 is TGTGCCAGCAGCGTAGACACCGTCTACTACGAGCAGTACTTC.

In its sample, this clonotype was seen a few times. The chain carries TRBV2 and TRBJ2-3; 9 nucleotides agree with TRBD1. This CDR3 contains 15 residues. V lost 4 bases and J lost 6; bases outside the gene matches: 8. The germline CDR1 and CDR2 sequences are SNHLY and FYNNEI. The CDR3 sequence is CASSGVGTGLDTQYF. CDR3 bases: TGTGCCAGCAGTGGGGTAGGGACAGGGCTGGATACGCAGTATTTT.

This clonotype was seen a handful of times. The V gene is TRBV7-6, the J gene TRBJ1-2; 7 nucleotides agree with TRBD1. Per the germline V gene, CDR1 is SGHVS and CDR2 is FNYEAQ. The CDR3 contains 17 residues. Germline trimming cut 6 bases from V and 3 bases from J; bases unmatched to any gene: 16. As DNA, the CDR3 is TGTGCCAGCAGTCCCTCGGGCGGCTCTACAGGGGACTATGGCTACACCTTC. Protein: CASSPSGGSTGDYGYTF.

This rearrangement joins TRBV10-2 to TRBJ2-7; TRBD1 matches 9 bases. The ends lost 8 bases at V and 5 bases at J; junction bases unmatched: 10. There are 14 residues in the CDR3. CDR1 is WSHSY and CDR2 is SAAADI in the germline V gene. CDR3 sequence: CASGGRDRAHEQYF. In DNA, the CDR3 is TGCGCCAGCGGGGGGCGGGACAGGGCTCACGAGCAGTACTTC.

This clonotype has ten or more counts. This sequence joins TRBV13 and TRBJ1-2; 8 bases map to TRBD1. V shed 5 bases, J shed 13 bases, and the junction held 9 bases outside the gene matches. CDR1 and CDR2 from the germline V gene are PRHDT and FYEKMQ (reference sequence). CDR3 length: 12 amino acids. CDR3 residues: CASSIRTGSVTF. Written as DNA, the CDR3 is TGTGCCAGCAGCATACGGACAGGGAGCGTCACCTTC.

In its sample, this clonotype was seen many times. V and J are TRBV3-1 and TRBJ2-5; D is unclear. CDR3 length equals 17 residues. Per the germline V gene, CDR1 is LGHDT and CDR2 is YNNKEL (reference sequence). V lost 0 bases to trimming and J lost 2 bases, with 16 bases between them. The CDR3 spells CASSQDFASYPQETQYF. The CDR3 region has the DNA TGTGCCAGCAGCCAAGATTTCGCTAGTTACCCTCAAGAGACCCAGTACTTC.

This clonotype has at least ten counts. This chain connects TRBV11-3 to TRBJ2-5; TRBD2 matches at 11 bases. With V trimmed by 5 bases and J by 3 bases, 8 bases remained unmatched. The CDR3 is made up of 16 amino acids. Germline loops: CDR1 SGHNT, CDR2 YENEEA. CDR3 region: CASSPGLAGGEETQYF. For the CDR3, the DNA is TGTGCCAGCAGCCCTGGACTAGCGGGCGGAGAAGAGACCCAGTACTTC.